The next 15 T cell receptor beta chains were all read from a single sample in a study of T cells in Graves' hyperthyroidism and ophthalmopathy. The CDR3 regions of TCR beta were amplified from RNA transcripts. The TCR CDR3 was amplified in a first-round RT-PCR using the HTBI primer set. TCRdb re-analysed the multiplex PCR reads in MiXCR, keeping a single row per CDR3 protein. The sample carries roughly 300,000 distinct CDR3 sequences, around 13% recorded once. Input material: blood. The receptors were gathered from a woman younger than 45 with Graves' hyperthyroidism.

The chain couples TRBV30 to TRBJ1-2, with D hard to call. This CDR3 contains 12 residues. V lost 1 base and J 6 bases, leaving 9 bases between the germline ends. The germline CDR1 and CDR2 sequences are GTSNPN and SVGIG (reference sequence). The CDR3 reads CAWSATAHGYTF. CDR3 bases: TGTGCCTGGAGTGCAACAGCCCATGGCTACACCTTC.

This clonotype occurred many times. V gene TRBV7-2 combines with J gene TRBJ2-1, with 7 bases fitting TRBD2. This CDR3 is 14 amino acids long. Germline assignment: CDR1 SGHTA and CDR2 FQGNSA. The V segment lost 2 bases and the J segment 6 bases; nucleotides outside the gene matches: 4. CDR3 amino acids: CASSLPGTTNEQFF. CDR3 nucleotide sequence: TGTGCCAGCAGCTTACCCGGGACTACCAATGAGCAGTTCTTC.

A remark on this clonotype: Compared with germline, one end of the junction differs, possibly owing to a read error. J is TRBJ1-5 and V is TRBV4-2; tentatively, D is TRBD1 (5 bases). Germline loops: CDR1 LGHNA, CDR2 YNFKEQ. There are 13 residues in the CDR3. CDR3 bases: TGTCCCAGCAGCCCCAGGGGCAATCAGCCCCAGCATTTT. This encodes CPSSPRGNQPQHF.

The chain couples TRBV9 to TRBJ1-1; no clear D. CDR1 and CDR2 (germline): SGDLS, YYNGEE. V was shortened by 0 bases and J by 2 bases, with 8 bases between the two germline ends. The CDR3 is made up of 14 amino acids. This CDR3 reads CASSVAGPNTEAFF. Here the CDR3 DNA reads TGTGCCAGCAGCGTAGCGGGTCCCAACACTGAAGCTTTCTTT.

In this sample, this clonotype turned up many times. The chain has TRBV7-9 and TRBJ2-1; 12 positions agree with TRBD2. Germline CDR1 is SEHNR and CDR2 is FQNEAQ (reference sequence). The trim removed 5 bases at V and 13 bases at J, leaving 6 bases unmatched. The CDR3 covers 13 residues. CDR3 sequence reads: CASSVLAGGDQFF. The CDR3 DNA sequence: TGTGCCAGCAGCGTACTAGCGGGAGGCGATCAGTTCTTC.

The rearrangement uses TRBV11-2 and TRBJ1-1; no reliable D call. The CDR3 covers 17 residues. Germline V gives CDR1 SGHAT, CDR2 FQNNGV. Trimming removed 5 bases at V and 1 base at J, with 20 bases between. For the CDR3, the DNA is TGTGCCAGCAGCCTGTGGTATAACCCGACGGAGAACACTGAAGCTTTCTTT. Protein sequence: CASSLWYNPTENTEAFF.

The chain recombines TRBV20-1 with TRBJ1-5; unclear D gene. V was trimmed by 3 bases and J by 7 bases, leaving 19 bases between them. This CDR3 has 15 residues. The germline CDR1 and CDR2 sequences are DFQATT and SNEGSKA (reference sequence). DNA of the CDR3: TGCAGTGCTAGGACCGGGCTCGGGCGGGAGCAGCCCCAGCATTTT. Encoded protein: CSARTGLGREQPQHF.

The V and J genes are TRBV4-2 and TRBJ2-7; 9 bases map to TRBD2. The CDR3 runs 18 residues. The germline V gene encodes CDR1 LGHNA and CDR2 YNFKEQ. V lost 0 bases and J lost 3; bases outside the gene matches: 12. The CDR3: CASSQDLVQREAHYEQYF. The DNA for the CDR3 is TGTGCCAGCAGCCAAGATCTCGTCCAGCGGGAGGCGCACTACGAGCAGTACTTC.

The rearrangement joins TRBV20-1 to TRBJ2-7; 11 nucleotides match TRBD2. This CDR3 has 12 residues. The ends lost 6 bases at V and 6 bases at J; junction bases unmatched: 4. Germline V gene sequence: CDR1 DFQATT, CDR2 SNEGSKA (reference sequence). The CDR3 DNA is TGCAGTGCCAAGGGACTAGCGGTCGAGCAGTACTTC. It yields the protein CSAKGLAVEQYF.

Concerning this clonotype: The junction differs from germline at one of its ends, possibly a read error. The genes are TRBV7-2 and TRBJ1-5; D is perhaps TRBD1 (5 bases). This CDR3 comprises 15 residues. CDR1 is SGHTA, CDR2 FQGNSA, per germline. The CDR3 loop reads CASSLGWQGNQPQHF. The CDR3, as DNA: TGTGCCAGCAGTTTAGGGTGGCAGGGTAATCAGCCCCAGCATTTT.

This clonotype was seen repeatedly, ten times or more. The chain joins TRBV28 to TRBJ2-7; 10 positions match TRBD2. The V gene end was trimmed by 8 bases and the J gene end by 3 bases; junction bases not matched to a gene: 7. The CDR3 length is 14 residues. From germline, CDR1 is MDHEN and CDR2 SYDVKM. CDR3 residues: CASGSLAGFYEQYF. CDR3 DNA: TGTGCCAGCGGCTCACTAGCGGGATTCTACGAGCAGTACTTC.

This clonotype was observed a few times. The CDR3 region has the DNA TGCAGTGCTAGACTGTGGCCGGATAATGAAAAACTGTTTTTT. It encodes CSARLWPDNEKLFF. This sequence joins TRBV20-1 and TRBJ1-4; D unresolved. Trimming took 2 bases from V and 4 from J, leaving 11 bases between them. CDR3 size: 14 residues. Germline V lookup: CDR1 DFQATT, CDR2 SNEGSKA (reference sequence).

J is TRBJ1-3 and V is TRBV7-2; D perhaps matches TRBD1 (6 bases). The CDR3 has 16 residues. The V and J ends lost 1 base and 6 bases respectively, with 16 bases between them. Germline assignment: CDR1 SGHTA and CDR2 FQGNSA. The CDR3 DNA is TGTGCCAGCAGCTTAGTTCGTCTAGGGGGGACAAACACCATATATTTT. Translated, it gives CASSLVRLGGTNTIYF.

This clonotype was counted ten times or more. J is TRBJ2-7 and V is TRBV28; D ambiguous. V was trimmed by 4 bases and J by 4 bases, leaving 5 bases between them. Germline lookup yields CDR1 MDHEN and CDR2 SYDVKM. The CDR3 spans 11 residues. This chain's CDR3 is CASSWLYEQYF. DNA for the CDR3: TGTGCCAGCAGTTGGTTATACGAGCAGTACTTC.

V usage is TRBV7-2 and J usage is TRBJ2-7, with D perhaps TRBD2 (5 bases). Trimming stripped 5 bases from V and 8 bases from J, with 10 bases between. The CDR3 consists of 11 residues. Germline loops: CDR1 SGHTA, CDR2 FQGNSA. This CDR3 is CASSALVKQYF. CDR3 bases: TGTGCCAGCAGCGCACTAGTCAAGCAGTACTTC.